This T cell receptor beta chain was identified in a study of cytotoxic CD8 clonotypes in ibrutinib-treated CLL (dated by TCRdb to about 2021). Looking at the study overall: The cohort included roughly 15 treatment-naive and fewer than 12 relapsed/refractory patients; roughly 17 were IGHV unmutated. Every sample from remission and from progressive disease was obtained while the patients were still on ibrutinib. Cryopreserved peripheral blood mononuclear cells were obtained before treatment, at response, and at either sustained remission or disease progression. Response samples were taken after a median of 12 months on treatment, ranging from roughly 6 to 36 months. Of the roughly 79 people in the trial, roughly 27 had longitudinal samples available. Partial responses were observed in about 25 patients and complete responses in 2; after a median follow-up of about 69 months, remission was maintained in about 15 patients and progression was observed in approximately 12. Samples averaged roughly 260,000 productive templates and approximately 100,000 productive rearrangements.

A MiSeq instrument was used for deep resolution sequencing, which targeted depths ranging from 1 in 1 million up to 1 in 200,000 T cells, with coverage averaging 10x for each clonotype. TCR beta libraries were generated with the immunoSEQ hsTCRB Kit. For the original study's pipeline: Data were analyzed with ImmunoSEQ Data Assistant and ImmunoSEQ Analyzer, with V, D and J genes assigned per IMGT definitions. Clonality, which ranges from 0 to 1, was calculated by subtracting the normalized Shannon entropy of productive rearrangement frequencies from one. Only overrepresented clonotypes making up at least 0.05% of the repertoire of each patient were included in the public clonotype analysis. About a dozen age-matched healthy donor repertoires from immuneACCESS served as clonality controls. This is the immuneACCESS table as TCRdb keeps it, with only in-frame sequences that have V and J called. A part of the clones is gone; compared with another copy, unresolved V genes explain less than half, and the rest is unexplained. D and trimming come from the DNA, and the V and J calls and clone size come from that table. This sample comprises roughly 200,000 clones, more than 75% of them detected only once. Jointly, the top ten make up 9.5% to 12% of the sample.

This specimen's time point label, interpreted: eleven to twelve months on ibrutinib. For TCR beta library preparation, about 2 micrograms of genomic DNA were isolated from cryopreserved PBMCs. High-throughput TCR beta sequencing was performed on longitudinal blood samples from CLL patients receiving ibrutinib monotherapy. The patients were enrolled in a single-center, open-label phase 2 trial of ibrutinib monotherapy. With regard to this clone: The target of this receptor is not known. Per-base qualities were not stored, and no clone one base away is much larger.

On the study overall, not on this receptor specifically: Baseline clonality was found to be higher than that of age-matched healthy donors and was strongly correlated with circulating CD8+ T-cell counts. Lymph node repertoires were not examined, and the timing of sampling was not matched between patients in sustained remission and those whose disease progressed. Public clonotypes were rare and either shrank or stayed stable during treatment, and the rise in clonality at ibrutinib response reflected expansion of private clonotypes. Clonality increased at ibrutinib response, stayed stable in sustained remission, and fell back toward baseline at progression.

The source of this sequence is a human donor with chronic lymphocytic leukemia. The sequences come from PBMCs, collected after 12 months of ibrutinib treatment.

The CDR3 has the sequence CASSPPPAGGTQYF. The sequence in DNA is TGTGCCAGCAGTCCGCCCCCGGCCGGGGGGACGCAGTATTTT. This chain joins TRBV27 to TRBJ2-3; 7 bases in between match TRBD2. The CDR1 and CDR2 encoded by the germline V gene (reference sequence) are MNHEY and SMNVEV. The junction shows trimming of 5 bases on V and 9 bases on J, and the gene matches do not reach 11 bases of it. From cysteine to phenylalanine, the CDR3 is 14 amino acids long. The only DNA kept is the CDR3, 42 bases in frame from the first base.